The source of this T cell receptor beta chain is a study of T cell responses to AZD1222 COVID-19 vaccine (dated by TCRdb to the early 2020s). Regarding the complete study: AZD1222 recipients with second doses at about 4 weeks or about 12 weeks were pooled, because spike-specific TCR depth and breadth did not differ between schedules. A total of under 250 trial participants underwent TCR sequencing, of whom roughly 210 had received two doses of AZD1222 and approximately 26 had received two doses of the MenACWY control vaccine. Trial participants were enrolled into age subgroups of 18-55, 56-69 and 70-plus years, which contained about 150, 27 and 61 TCR-sequenced participants, respectively.

Of note for this clone: No antigen is known for it. Qualities for individual bases were not recorded, and no much larger clone is one base off.

Read against the paper, the sample's time point label means: baseline before first vaccination. Samples from vaccinated people were obtained from the UK trials COV001 and COV002, which included a single-blind randomized controlled phase 2/3 trial of AZD1222 (ChAdOx1 nCoV-19) in healthy adults. Trial participant PBMC samples were collected at day 0 and day 28 after the second dose for TCRbeta chain sequencing. Broader findings and caveats from the paper: Participants were mostly white British and included more females than males, and it was suggested by the authors that clonal diversity may have been underestimated. The 56-69-year group was small, and its depth increase did not reach significance, likely because of low power. Conclusions about previously exposed vaccinees are limited, since just six AZD1222 recipients were seropositive for SARS-CoV-2 at baseline. Reportedly, almost half of the unique spike-specific TCRs recognized epitopes lying outside the regions that are mutated in the B.1.351 and B.1.1.7 variants. Because no day 14 peak-response samples were available, repertoires were characterized only after the peak T cell response. The whole spike protein was spanned by vaccine-associated CD4 TCRs, and dominant responses were seen in regions 160-218 and 743-854. After two AZD1222 doses, both the breadth and the depth of spike-specific TCRs were significantly higher than at day 0 and than in MenACWY recipients.

The CDR3 regions of human TCRbeta chains were analyzed by immunosequencing. Under the source paper's analysis protocol: TCRs in the repertoires were compared against a reference library of SARS-CoV-2-specific TCRs that had been generated with the MIRA antigen-specificity platform. Breadth was defined as the fraction of unique TCRs that were SARS-CoV-2-associated. Depth was defined as the fraction of total T cells that were SARS-CoV-2-associated. Using the MIRA data, every spike-specific TCR was mapped to the spike region that the TCR reacted to and assigned to either a CD4 or a CD8 class. Log10-transformed breadth and depth values were compared by one-way ANOVA with Sidak's multiple comparisons tests. The table comes from immuneACCESS by way of TCRdb, which keeps in-frame sequences with V and J called. Part of the clones is missing from these tables; in studies checked, under half for an unresolved V gene and the rest for unknown reasons. That table furnishes V, J and clone size, whereas the DNA furnished D and trimming. Within this sample are 95,000 to 150,000 clones, with roughly 90% of them counted one time only. Of the sample, 4.4% is held by the ten largest clones.

There are 15 amino acids in the CDR3, from cysteine to phenylalanine inclusive. Only CDR3 DNA is held: 45 bases, read in frame from base 1. Via the germline V gene, CDR1 is MNHEY and CDR2 SVGAGI. Trimmed from V: 6 bases; trimmed from J: 5 bases; junction bases lacking a gene match: 4. The TCR comes from an adult in good health. Sample: peripheral blood, taken on day 0 of AZD1222 vaccination. Rearrangement joined TRBV6-5 to TRBJ2-2; 12 junctional bases match TRBD2. The CDR3 protein sequence reads: CASRHLAGGTGELFF. The DNA is TGTGCCAGCAGACACCTAGCGGGGGGGACCGGGGAGCTGTTTTTT.